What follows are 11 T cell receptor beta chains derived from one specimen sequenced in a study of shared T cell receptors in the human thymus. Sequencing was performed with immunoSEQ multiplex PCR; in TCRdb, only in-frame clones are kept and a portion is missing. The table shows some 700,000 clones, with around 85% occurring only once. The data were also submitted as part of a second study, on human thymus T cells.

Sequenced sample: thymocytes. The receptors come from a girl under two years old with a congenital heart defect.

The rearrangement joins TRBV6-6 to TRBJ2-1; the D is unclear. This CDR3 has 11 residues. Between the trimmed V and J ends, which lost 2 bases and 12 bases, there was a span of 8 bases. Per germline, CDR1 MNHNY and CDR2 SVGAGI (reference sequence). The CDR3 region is CASSYGQWQFF. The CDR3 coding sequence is TGTGCCAGCAGTTACGGGCAGTGGCAGTTCTTC.

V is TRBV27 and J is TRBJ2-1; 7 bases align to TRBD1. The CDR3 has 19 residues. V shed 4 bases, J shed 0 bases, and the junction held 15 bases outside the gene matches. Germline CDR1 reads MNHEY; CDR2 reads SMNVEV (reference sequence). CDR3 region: CASSSTTNRGQPSYNEQFF. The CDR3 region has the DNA TGTGCCAGCAGTTCGACCACGAACCGGGGACAGCCCTCCTACAATGAGCAGTTCTTC.

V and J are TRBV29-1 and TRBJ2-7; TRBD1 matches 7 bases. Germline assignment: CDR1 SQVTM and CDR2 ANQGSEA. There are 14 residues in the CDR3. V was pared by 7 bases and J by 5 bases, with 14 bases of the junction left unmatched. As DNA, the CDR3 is TGCAGCGCCTCAAGACAGGGTAATTTCGACGAGCAGTACTTC. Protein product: CSASRQGNFDEQYF.

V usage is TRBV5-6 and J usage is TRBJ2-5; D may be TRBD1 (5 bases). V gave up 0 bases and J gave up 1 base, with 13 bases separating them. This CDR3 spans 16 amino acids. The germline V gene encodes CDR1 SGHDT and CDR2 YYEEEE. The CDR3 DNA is TGTGCCAGCAGCTTGGGCGCACAGGAGCCCCAAGAGACCCAGTACTTC. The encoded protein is CASSLGAQEPQETQYF.

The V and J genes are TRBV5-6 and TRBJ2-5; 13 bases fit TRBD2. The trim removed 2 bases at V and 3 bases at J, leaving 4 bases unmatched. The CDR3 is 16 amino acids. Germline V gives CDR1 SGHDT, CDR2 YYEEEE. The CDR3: CASSFGLAGVKETQYF. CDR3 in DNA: TGTGCCAGCAGCTTCGGACTAGCGGGGGTGAAAGAGACCCAGTACTTC.

CDR3 protein: CASSLNSRDSINTEAFF. CDR3 in DNA: TGTGCCAGCAGCTTAAACTCCCGGGACAGCATTAACACTGAAGCTTTCTTT. V gene TRBV13 combines with J gene TRBJ1-1, with TRBD1 matching over 7 bases. The CDR3 runs to 17 residues. Germline-derived CDR1 and CDR2 are PRHDT and FYEKMQ (reference sequence). V shed 2 bases, J shed 2 bases, and the junction held 11 bases outside the gene matches.

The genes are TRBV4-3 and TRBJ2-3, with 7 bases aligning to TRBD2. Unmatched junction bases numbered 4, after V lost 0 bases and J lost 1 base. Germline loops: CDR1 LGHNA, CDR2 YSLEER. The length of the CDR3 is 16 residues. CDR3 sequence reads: CASSQDTSGGTDTQYF. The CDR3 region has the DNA TGCGCCAGCAGCCAAGATACCAGCGGGGGCACAGATACGCAGTATTTT.

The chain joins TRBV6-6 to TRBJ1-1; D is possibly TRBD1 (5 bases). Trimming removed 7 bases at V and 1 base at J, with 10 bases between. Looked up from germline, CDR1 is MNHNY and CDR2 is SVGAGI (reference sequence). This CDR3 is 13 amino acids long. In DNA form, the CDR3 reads TGTGCCAGCACCCTCGGGGGGAACACTGAAGCTTTCTTT. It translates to CASTLGGNTEAFF.

The CDR3 DNA follows: TGTGCCAGTAGTATAGATCAGGGGCCTGGCAATCAGCCCCAGCATTTT. This encodes CASSIDQGPGNQPQHF. The V call is TRBV19, the J call TRBJ1-5; TRBD1 might be the D (6 bases). Per germline, CDR1 LNHDA and CDR2 SQIVND (reference sequence). V dropped 0 bases and J dropped 2 bases, with 11 bases sitting between them. The CDR3 runs 16 residues.

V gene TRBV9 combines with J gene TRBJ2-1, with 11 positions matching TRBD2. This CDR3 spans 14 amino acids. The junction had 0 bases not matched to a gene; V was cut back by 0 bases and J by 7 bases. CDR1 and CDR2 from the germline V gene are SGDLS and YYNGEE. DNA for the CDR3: TGTGCCAGCAGCGTAGGGACTAGCGGGAATGAGCAGTTCTTC. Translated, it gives CASSVGTSGNEQFF. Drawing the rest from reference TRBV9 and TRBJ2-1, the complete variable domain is DSGVTQTPKHLITATGQRVTLRCSPRSGDLSVYWYQQSLDQGLQFLIQYYNGEERAKGNILERFSAQQFPDLHSELNLSSLELGDSALYFCASSVGTSGNEQFFGPGTRLTVL.

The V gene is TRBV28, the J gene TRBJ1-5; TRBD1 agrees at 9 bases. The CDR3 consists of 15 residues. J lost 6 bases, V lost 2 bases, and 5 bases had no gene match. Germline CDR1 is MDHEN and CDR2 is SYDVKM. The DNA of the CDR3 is TGTGCCAGCAGTTTAGGGACAGGGTACAGTCAGCCCCAGCATTTT. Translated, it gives CASSLGTGYSQPQHF.